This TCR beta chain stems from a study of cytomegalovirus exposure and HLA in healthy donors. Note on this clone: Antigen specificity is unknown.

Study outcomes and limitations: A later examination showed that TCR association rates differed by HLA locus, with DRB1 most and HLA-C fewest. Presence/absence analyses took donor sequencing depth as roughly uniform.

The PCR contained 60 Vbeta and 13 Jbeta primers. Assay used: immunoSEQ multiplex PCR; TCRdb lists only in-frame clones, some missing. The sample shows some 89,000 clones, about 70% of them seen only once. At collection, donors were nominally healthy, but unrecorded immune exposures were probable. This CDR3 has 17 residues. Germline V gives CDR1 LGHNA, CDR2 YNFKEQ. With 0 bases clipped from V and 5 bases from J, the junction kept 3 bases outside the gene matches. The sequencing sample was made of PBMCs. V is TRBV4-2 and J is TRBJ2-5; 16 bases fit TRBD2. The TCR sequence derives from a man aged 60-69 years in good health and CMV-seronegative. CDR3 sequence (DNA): TGTGCCAGCAGCCAAGATGGGACTAGCGGGAGGGCGGAGACCCAGTACTTC. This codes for CASSQDGTSGRAETQYF.